The 32 T cell receptor beta chains listed next were all sequenced from one sample in a study of T-cell reconstitution after alpha-beta-depleted transplantation in children. Molecular barcoding with unique molecular identifiers was used for the TCRbeta library. From the PCR reads, TCRdb called clonotypes with MiXCR, one entry per CDR3 protein. The data contain some 840,000 distinct CDR3 sequences, 16% of them singletons. The sample consisted of PBMCs, mostly from graft donor cells, taken 360 days after TCRalphabeta/CD19-depleted stem cell transplant. Every receptor here comes from a male patient aged 10-17 years who had a stem cell transplant for acute lymphoblastic leukemia, so the T cells may come from the graft donor.

V is TRBV27 and J is TRBJ1-1, with 10 bases fitting TRBD1. The V segment lost 4 bases and the J segment 4 bases; nucleotides outside the gene matches: 12. Germline CDR1 reads MNHEY; CDR2 reads SMNVEV (reference sequence). The CDR3 sequence is 17 residues long. In nucleotides, the CDR3 is TGTGCCAGCAGTTCGGGACAGGGGAGTTTTTTCGGCACTGAAGCTTTCTTT. Protein product: CASSSGQGSFFGTEAFF.

This clonotype has more than one count but fewer than ten. The rearrangement uses TRBV20-1 and TRBJ1-2; D unclear. Trimming removed 5 bases at V and 4 bases at J, with 11 bases between. The CDR3 spans 12 residues. CDR1 is DFQATT, CDR2 SNEGSKA, per germline (reference sequence). DNA of the CDR3: TGCAGTGCTGTGGGGAGCTTCTATGGCTACACCTTC. Its protein is CSAVGSFYGYTF.

This clonotype was counted at least ten times. The chain employs TRBV7-9 and TRBJ2-7; 10 bases map to TRBD2. CDR1 is SEHNR, CDR2 FQNEAQ, per germline (reference sequence). With 0 bases clipped from V and 5 bases from J, the junction kept 4 bases outside the gene matches. This CDR3 has 15 amino acids. Here the CDR3 reads CASSLAGTSADEQYF. The CDR3 region has the DNA TGTGCCAGCAGCTTAGCGGGGACTAGCGCCGACGAGCAGTACTTC.

There are many counts of this clonotype. This rearrangement joins TRBV14 to TRBJ1-1; 9 bases agree with TRBD1. This CDR3 is built from 15 residues. Germline V lookup: CDR1 SGHDN, CDR2 FVKESK. V trimming: 4 bases; J trimming: 11 bases; junction bases outside the gene matches: 14. The CDR3 loop reads CASSLSGTGPGPAFF. The DNA for the CDR3 is TGTGCCAGCAGCCTCTCCGGGACAGGGCCCGGACCGGCTTTCTTT.

The chain is built from TRBV3-1 and TRBJ2-1; D gene uncertain. Trimming left V 1 base short and J 4 bases short, with 8 bases between. The germline gives CDR1 LGHDT, CDR2 YNNKEL (reference sequence). The CDR3 spans 14 residues. This chain's CDR3 is CASSQGQLYNEQFF. The DNA for the CDR3 is TGTGCCAGCAGCCAAGGCCAGCTTTACAATGAGCAGTTCTTC.

This clonotype was seen a few times. This chain joins TRBV10-1 and TRBJ2-1; possibly TRBD1 or TRBD2 for D (5 bases each). The length of the CDR3 is 17 residues. Germline loops: CDR1 WNHNN, CDR2 SYGVQD (reference sequence). The V end was cut by 0 bases, the J end by 0 bases, with 12 bases between. The CDR3 bases are TGCGCCAGCAGTGAGTCGAAATGGGGGAGCTCCTACAATGAGCAGTTCTTC. Encoded protein: CASSESKWGSSYNEQFF.

The chain recombines TRBV9 with TRBJ2-3; the match to TRBD1 covers 7 bases. CDR1 is SGDLS and CDR2 is YYNGEE in the germline V gene. Germline trimming cut 2 bases from V and 0 bases from J; bases unmatched to any gene: 12. This CDR3 comprises 18 residues. CDR3 amino acids: CASSVSLQGFTSTDTQYF. The CDR3 bases are TGTGCCAGCAGCGTCTCCTTACAGGGGTTTACTAGCACAGATACGCAGTATTTT.

The V gene is TRBV6-1, the J gene TRBJ2-1; TRBD1 agrees at 11 bases. The V gene end was trimmed by 10 bases and the J gene end by 12 bases; junction bases not matched to a gene: 11. Germline V gene data show CDR1 as MNHNS and CDR2 as SASEGT. This CDR3 spans 13 amino acids. CDR3 sequence: CATQTSGQGGQFF. The DNA for the CDR3 is TGTGCCACTCAGACCTCGGGACAGGGGGGGCAGTTCTTC.

In its sample, this clonotype was seen many times. This chain connects TRBV2 to TRBJ2-7; the D call may be TRBD1 or TRBD2 (5 bases each). CDR1 is SNHLY and CDR2 is FYNNEI in the germline V gene. There are 15 residues in the CDR3. Trimming shortened V by 10 bases and J by 6 bases, and 25 bases separated the two germline ends. The CDR3 loop reads CATRESAVSRGEQYF. For the CDR3, the DNA is TGTGCCACCAGGGAGTCAGCGGTTTCTCGCGGCGAGCAGTACTTC.

This clonotype was observed a few times. The genes are TRBV27 and TRBJ2-7, with 8 bases matching TRBD1. V lost 4 bases to trimming and J lost 1 base; unmatched junction nucleotides: 6. The germline V gene encodes CDR1 MNHEY and CDR2 SMNVEV (reference sequence). The CDR3 spans 15 residues. The CDR3 region is CASSWTGSHSYEQYF. As DNA, the CDR3 is TGTGCCAGCAGTTGGACAGGGTCCCATTCCTACGAGCAGTACTTC.

J is TRBJ2-5 and V is TRBV18, with 10 bases lining up with TRBD2. CDR3 length: 15 amino acids. The V gene end was trimmed by 5 bases and the J gene end by 2 bases; junction bases not matched to a gene: 5. Per the germline V gene, CDR1 is KGHSH and CDR2 is LQKENI. Written as DNA, the CDR3 is TGTGCCAGCTCAAAATCTAGCGGGGGTCAAGAGACCCAGTACTTC. It yields the protein CASSKSSGGQETQYF.

This chain links TRBV5-1 with TRBJ2-7; TRBD2 might be the D (6 bases). The CDR3 runs to 13 residues. Trimming removed 1 base from V and 4 bases from J, with 9 bases in between. The germline gives CDR1 SGHRS, CDR2 YFSETQ. CDR3 region: CASSLIADYEQYF. The CDR3 DNA reads TGCGCCAGCAGCTTGATAGCGGATTACGAGCAGTACTTC.

This clonotype has only a few counts. V usage is TRBV2 and J usage is TRBJ2-3; D not resolved. This CDR3 is 15 amino acids long. Trimming cost V 7 bases and J 0 bases, with 14 bases left between them. CDR1 is SNHLY and CDR2 is FYNNEI in the germline V gene. The CDR3 coding sequence is TGTGCCAGCACAAGTTTCCCACCAAGCACAGATACGCAGTATTTT. Translated: CASTSFPPSTDTQYF.

The chain links TRBV9 to TRBJ2-1, with D perhaps matching TRBD2 (5 bases). There are 14 residues in the CDR3. The V gene lost 6 bases and the J gene lost 10 bases, with 20 bases spanning the gap. From germline, CDR1 is SGDLS and CDR2 YYNGEE. The CDR3 nucleotides are TGTGCCAGCACCGCGGGTGTACTTCAGAGCGAGCAGTTCTTC. Translated: CASTAGVLQSEQFF. Together with reference TRBV9 and TRBJ2-1, the CDR3 gives the full variable domain: DSGVTQTPKHLITATGQRVTLRCSPRSGDLSVYWYQQSLDQGLQFLIQYYNGEERAKGNILERFSAQQFPDLHSELNLSSLELGDSALYFCASTAGVLQSEQFFGPGTRLTVL.

The chain is built from TRBV11-2 and TRBJ2-1; 8 bases agree with TRBD2. In germline, CDR1 is SGHAT, CDR2 FQNNGV. The CDR3 covers 15 residues. Trimming cost V 3 bases and J 8 bases; bases outside gene matches: 9. CDR3 in DNA: TGTGCCAGCAGCTTTCCGGGAGGGCCGTCGGATGAGCAGTTCTTC. The encoded protein is CASSFPGGPSDEQFF.

This clonotype came up many times. The chain employs TRBV9 and TRBJ2-7, with TRBD1 as a possible D gene (6 bases). The CDR3 is 14 residues long. V lost 0 bases and J 3 bases, leaving 10 bases between the germline ends. CDR1 and CDR2 from the germline V gene are SGDLS and YYNGEE. The CDR3 nucleotides are TGTGCCAGCAGCGTAGATGGCAGGGGCTACGAGCAGTACTTC. Amino acids: CASSVDGRGYEQYF. The full variable domain, with the rest looked up from reference TRBV9 and TRBJ2-7, is DSGVTQTPKHLITATGQRVTLRCSPRSGDLSVYWYQQSLDQGLQFLIQYYNGEERAKGNILERFSAQQFPDLHSELNLSSLELGDSALYFCASSVDGRGYEQYFGPGTRLTVT.

This clonotype was seen a handful of times. This chain connects TRBV29-1 to TRBJ2-5; a weak D match, TRBD1 (6 bases). The CDR3 is 13 amino acids. Germline V gives CDR1 SQVTM, CDR2 ANQGSEA. The V and J ends lost 8 bases and 0 bases respectively, with 13 bases between them. CDR3 sequence reads: CSLKTGYQETQYF. DNA of the CDR3: TGCAGCCTTAAGACAGGCTACCAAGAGACCCAGTACTTC.

This clonotype was counted between two and nine times. The chain uses TRBV5-1 and TRBJ2-1; 12 positions agree with TRBD2. CDR3 length: 15 amino acids. Per the germline V gene, CDR1 is SGHRS and CDR2 is YFSETQ. The trim removed 5 bases at V and 8 bases at J, leaving 8 bases unmatched. Written as DNA, the CDR3 is TGCGCCAGCAGTCCTCGGACTAGCGGGACCCATGAGCAGTTCTTC. It yields the protein CASSPRTSGTHEQFF.

The chain carries TRBV29-1 and TRBJ2-7; D ambiguous. The CDR3 is 13 residues long. Trimming removed 4 bases at V and 5 bases at J, with 15 bases between. CDR1 is SQVTM, CDR2 ANQGSEA, per germline. The CDR3 DNA reads as TGCAGCGTTGGAGGACGCACTGTCGACGAGCAGTACTTC. As protein: CSVGGRTVDEQYF.

The chain carries TRBV4-1 and TRBJ2-7; no clear D gene. This CDR3 is 14 amino acids long. Trimming took off 3 bases at V and 0 bases at J, with 9 bases between the two ends. Germline-derived CDR1 and CDR2 are MGHRA and YSYEKL. The CDR3 loop is CASSQAQISYEQYF. CDR3 bases: TGCGCCAGCAGCCAGGCGCAGATCTCCTACGAGCAGTACTTC.

The chain employs TRBV5-1 and TRBJ2-3; D unresolved. Trimming shortened V by 0 bases and J by 1 base, and 9 bases separated the two germline ends. CDR1 and CDR2 from the germline V gene are SGHRS and YFSETQ. CDR3 length equals 15 residues. The CDR3 region is CASSLVSLRTDTQYF. The CDR3 coding sequence is TGCGCCAGCAGCTTGGTGTCCCTACGCACAGATACGCAGTATTTT.

On this clonotype itself: One end of the junction varies from germline; a read error may be responsible. The rearrangement joins TRBV20-1 to TRBJ1-1, with D possibly matching TRBD1 (6 bases). This CDR3 has 13 amino acids. The germline CDR1 and CDR2 sequences are DFQATT and SNEGSKA (reference sequence). In nucleotides, the CDR3 is TGCAGTGCTAGAGATCAGGGGTATCGGGGGGATACCTTT. This codes for CSARDQGYRGDTF.

A few counts support this clonotype. This chain uses TRBV2 with TRBJ1-5, with TRBD1 as a possible D gene (6 bases). Germline loops: CDR1 SNHLY, CDR2 FYNNEI. Trimming took off 2 bases at V and 2 bases at J, with 13 bases between the two ends. This CDR3 contains 16 residues. The DNA for the CDR3 is TGTGCCAGCAGTGAATTTGGGGGCTGGGGCAATCAGCCCCAGCATTTT. The encoded protein is CASSEFGGWGNQPQHF.

The chain couples TRBV5-5 to TRBJ2-6; D is unclear. Trimming removed 7 bases from V and 0 bases from J, with 5 bases in between. Germline-derived CDR1 and CDR2 are SGHKS and YYEKEE (reference sequence). The CDR3 is 13 residues long. CDR3 nucleotide sequence: TGTGCCAGCCACCTCTCTGGGGCCAACGTCCTGACTTTC. Amino acid sequence: CASHLSGANVLTF.

This clonotype was observed many times. This chain links TRBV7-3 with TRBJ2-1; 10 bases map to TRBD2. The junction had 9 bases not matched to a gene; V was cut back by 5 bases and J by 8 bases. Germline V gene lookup returns CDR1 SGHTA and CDR2 FQGTGA. This CDR3 has 15 residues. The CDR3 spells CASSPGTSEYDEQFF. CDR3 nucleotides: TGTGCCAGCAGCCCTGGGACTAGCGAGTACGATGAGCAGTTCTTC.

This clonotype was seen a handful of times. The chain recombines TRBV4-1 with TRBJ2-3; D call uncertain. V was shortened by 0 bases and J by 6 bases, with 10 bases between the two germline ends. The germline V gene encodes CDR1 MGHRA and CDR2 YSYEKL. This CDR3 region has 14 residues. This CDR3 reads CASSQDERWDTQYF. Here the CDR3 DNA reads TGCGCCAGCAGCCAAGACGAACGGTGGGATACGCAGTATTTT.

The rearrangement joins TRBV12-3 or TRBV12-4 to TRBJ2-7; D unclear. The V end lost 5 bases, the J end lost 0 bases, and 14 bases lay between the germline ends. The length of the CDR3 is 15 residues. This chain's CDR3 is CASSLEMKSSYEQYF. CDR3 nucleotides: TGTGCCAGCAGTCTAGAGATGAAAAGCTCCTACGAGCAGTACTTC.

The V and J genes are TRBV24-1 and TRBJ1-5; 7 bases match TRBD1. V lost 8 bases and J lost 7; bases outside the gene matches: 7. The CDR3 length is 13 residues. Germline V lookup: CDR1 KGHDR, CDR2 SFDVKD. The CDR3 DNA reads as TGTGCCACCACCCGACAGGGACGACAGCCCCAGCATTTT. It is translated as CATTRQGRQPQHF.

Only one count was recorded for this clonotype. The chain combines TRBV11-1 with TRBJ1-1, with D perhaps matching TRBD1 (5 bases). The CDR3 spans 16 residues. In germline, CDR1 is SGHAT, CDR2 FQDESV (reference sequence). Between the trimmed V and J ends, which lost 3 bases and 3 bases, there was a span of 17 bases. The CDR3 DNA follows: TGTGCCAGCAGCTTCCGGCGCCGAGCGGGGGACACTGAAGCTTTCTTT. Residues: CASSFRRRAGDTEAFF. Complete variable domain (other parts from reference TRBV11-1 and TRBJ1-1): EAEVAQSPRYKITEKSQAVAFWCDPISGHATLYWYRQILGQGPELLVQFQDESVVDDSQLPKDRFSAERLKGVDSTLKIQPAELGDSAMYLCASSFRRRAGDTEAFFGQGTRLTVV.

The chain links TRBV5-1 to TRBJ1-2, with D unresolved. Germline-derived CDR1 and CDR2 are SGHRS and YFSETQ. This CDR3 contains 14 residues. V was clipped by 4 bases and J by 2 bases, with 12 bases between them. The CDR3, as DNA: TGCGCCAGCAGCCCCGTAGGTATCAACTATGGCTACACCTTC. The encoded protein is CASSPVGINYGYTF.

The rearrangement uses TRBV29-1 and TRBJ1-5; tentative D call: TRBD1 (5 bases). The germline V gene has CDR1 SQVTM and CDR2 ANQGSEA. The CDR3 totals 15 residues. Trimming shortened V by 4 bases and J by 0 bases, and 13 bases separated the two germline ends. The CDR3 spells CSVGGSRNSNQPQHF. In DNA, the CDR3 is TGCAGCGTTGGGGGGAGTCGGAATAGCAATCAGCCCCAGCATTTT.

At least ten counts were recorded for this clonotype. The J gene is TRBJ2-7, the V gene TRBV5-1; D not certain. The V gene's germline CDR1 is SGHRS and CDR2 YFSETQ. This CDR3 region has 15 residues. Trimming shortened V by 0 bases and J by 4 bases, and 14 bases separated the two germline ends. CDR3 coding DNA: TGCGCCAGCAGCTTGGAAGGCGGCCGGGTATACGAGCAGTACTTC. The encoded protein is CASSLEGGRVYEQYF.